Listed below are T cell receptor beta chains from one sample, sequenced in a study of early T cells in non-severe SARS-CoV-2 infection. TCRdb analysed the 5' RACE reads with MiXCR anew, one entry per CDR3 protein. The sample includes approximately 50,000 distinct CDR3 sequences, more than 6.5% seen only once; the top ten take around 6.1%. The sample taken for sequencing was whole blood. Receptors originate from an adult who was a healthcare worker with PCR-confirmed SARS-CoV-2 infection or an uninfected control (not recorded which). The CDR3 runs from the conserved cysteine through the conserved F or W. The D gene is left open where the match is weak. For some rows the clone size is stated as once, few or many, or as a class when expanded; others skip it.

J,V,D,size,DNA,CDR3
TRBJ1-5,TRBV27,TRBD1,few,TGTGCCAGCAGTCCCGCCCCAGGGGGCGATCAGCCCCAGCATTTT,CASSPAPGGDQPQHF
TRBJ1-2,TRBV4-2,TRBD1,-,TGTGCCAGCAGCCAGATAGGACAGGGAAACTATGGCTACACCTTC,CASSQIGQGNYGYTF
TRBJ2-1,TRBV4-3,-,many,TGCGCCAGCAGCCAAGATTCCAGGGGACTTTACAATGAGCAGTTCTTC,CASSQDSRGLYNEQFF
TRBJ1-5,TRBV30,-,few,TGTGCCTGGAGTGTACGTAAGGATCAGCCCCAGCATTTT,CAWSVRKDQPQHF
TRBJ1-2,TRBV29-1,-,many,TGCAGCGTTGGTGGCTACACCTTC,CSVGGYTF
TRBJ2-2,TRBV7-8,-,many,TGTGCCAGCAGCTTTCTCGCAGGTTTTTCGGGGTGGAACACCGGGGAGCTGTTTTTT,CASSFLAGFSGWNTGELFF
TRBJ2-3,TRBV10-3,TRBD1,-,TGTGCCATTCTGGGACAGGGACGTGATACGCAGTATTTT,CAILGQGRDTQYF
TRBJ1-1,TRBV25-1,-,-,TGTGCCAGCAGTGGACAGGTCCTCGGCACTGAAGCTTTCTTT,CASSGQVLGTEAFF
TRBJ1-5,TRBV12-3/TRBV12-4,-,many,TGTGCCAGCACTGCGGGGCGTCGAAATCAGCCCCAGCATTTT,CASTAGRRNQPQHF
TRBJ1-4,TRBV7-2,TRBD1,many,TGTGCCAGCAGCCTTCGAAGGGCAGGGGGAGACGAAAAACTGTTTTTT,CASSLRRAGGDEKLFF
TRBJ2-1,TRBV18,-,-,TGTGCCAGCTCACCCAGCAGATACAATGAGCAGTTCTTC,CASSPSRYNEQFF
TRBJ2-1,TRBV3-1,TRBD2,many,TGTGCCAGCAGCCAGGGGGGGTACCTTGAGCAGTTCTTC,CASSQGGYLEQFF
TRBJ1-1,TRBV6-6,-,few,TGTGCCAGCAGTTATAAGAGGAGGGGACAAGGGTACTGGGATGAAGCTTTCTTT,CASSYKRRGQGYWDEAFF
TRBJ1-5,TRBV5-5,-,many,TGTGCCAGCAGCCAAACAGGAAACAATCAGCCCCAGCATTTT,CASSQTGNNQPQHF
TRBJ2-3,TRBV3-1,-,-,TGTGCCAGCAGCGGCCGAGCGGGCCGCACAGATACGCAGTATTTT,CASSGRAGRTDTQYF
TRBJ2-3,TRBV29-1,TRBD2,many,TGCAGCGTTCAAGGACTAGCGGGGGTCACAGATACGCAGTATTTT,CSVQGLAGVTDTQYF
TRBJ2-3,TRBV27,TRBD1,many,TGTGCCAGCAGTCGACAGGGGGCTGGCATTAGCACAGATACGCAGTATTTT,CASSRQGAGISTDTQYF
TRBJ2-3,TRBV12-3/TRBV12-4,-,-,TGTGCCAGCAGTTCTATAGGGGGGGCCGCAGATACGCAGTATTTT,CASSSIGGAADTQYF
TRBJ2-5,TRBV18,-,few,TGTGCCAGCTCACCATATGAGCCAGTCGGACGTTCTCAAGAGACCCAGTACTTC,CASSPYEPVGRSQETQYF
TRBJ2-2,TRBV6-5,-,many,TGTGCCAGCAGTTCACGGAACACCGGGGAGCTGTTTTTT,CASSSRNTGELFF
TRBJ2-5,TRBV3-1,-,-,TGTGCCAGCAGCCAAAGGCTAGAGGACTCGGGAGAGACCCAGTACTTC,CASSQRLEDSGETQYF